Sequencing of this T cell receptor (beta chain) was carried out in a study of cytomegalovirus exposure and HLA in healthy donors. This clone was observed a handful of times. The V end lost 8 bases, the J end lost 4 bases, and 17 bases lay between the germline ends. Germline CDR1 and CDR2: MGHDK and SYGVNS. The CDR3 runs 14 residues. The protocol was immunoSEQ multiplex PCR, while the TCRdb copy is restricted to in-frame clones and leaves out a portion. The sample shows approximately 280,000 clones, 65% to 90% of them seen only once. The chain employs TRBV25-1 and TRBJ1-2, with D uncertain. The sequence derives from a woman between 18 and 29 years old in good health and CMV-seronegative. Specimen: PBMCs. The CDR3 bases are TGTGCCAGCGTTGCCGCGGGGTTCGGCTATGGCTACACCTTC. It translates to CASVAAGFGYGYTF.